This T cell receptor (beta chain) stems from a study of response to subunit inactivated influenza vaccine. Overall study findings and caveats: Researchers suggested that each seasonal influenza vaccination recruits few new T cells.

TCRdb re-analysed the RT-PCR reads in MiXCR, keeping a single row per CDR3 protein. In the table there are 710,000 or so distinct CDR3 sequences, about 15% of which are singletons. CDR3 length: 13 amino acids. V was clipped by 0 bases and J by 4 bases, with 4 bases between them. CDR1 and CDR2 from the germline V gene are LGHDT and YNNKEL (reference sequence). The table lists this clonotype with many counts. Its specificity is not known. Sequencing was performed on PBMCs from blood, taken about 13 days after vaccination. The receptor was derived from a man in his fifties who received an inactivated influenza vaccine. The chain employs TRBV3-1 and TRBJ2-1, with unresolved D. Here the CDR3 DNA reads TGTGCCAGCAGCCAAGAAACTTACAATGAGCAGTTCTTC. This codes for CASSQETYNEQFF.